Below are 20 T cell receptor beta chains sequenced from a single sample in a study of quantifying T cell responses using KT2 cells. In the study overall: TCR alpha and beta constant-region primers primed reverse transcription of RNA.

An oligo carrying a UMI was ligated to the cDNA 3' end. First-round PCR used 4 to 5 cycles and beta primers RC1.1 and RC1.2 covering TRBC1 and TRBC2. Via MiXCR, TCRdb re-called the UMI-ligation and nested PCR reads, giving one row per CDR3 protein. The sample gives 52,000 or so distinct CDR3 sequences, around an eighth of which show up once; about 9.5% is in the top ten. Sequenced input: PBMCs spiked with cells of the T cell clone KT2. Every receptor here comes from a human donor.

The chain recombines TRBV20-1 with TRBJ2-3; 11 nucleotides match TRBD2. J gave up 2 bases and V 0 bases, and 10 bases lay outside the gene matches. Germline V gene lookup returns CDR1 DFQATT and CDR2 SNEGSKA (reference sequence). The CDR3 has 18 amino acids. CDR3: CSARDLPRLAGYTDTQYF. The DNA for the CDR3 is TGCAGTGCTAGAGATCTTCCGCGACTAGCGGGATACACAGATACGCAGTATTTT.

Many counts were recorded for this clonotype. The chain couples TRBV28 to TRBJ2-2; 8 nucleotides line up with TRBD2. This CDR3 has 15 residues. The V gene's germline CDR1 is MDHEN and CDR2 SYDVKM. V was clipped by 6 bases and J by 6 bases; unmatched bases: 9. CDR3 residues: CASRTLTGGPGELFF. The CDR3 DNA sequence: TGTGCCAGCAGAACCTTGACGGGAGGGCCCGGGGAGCTGTTTTTT.

The chain links TRBV6-2 or TRBV6-3 to TRBJ2-5; D is unresolved. The germline V and J ends were trimmed by 6 bases and 7 bases, with 18 bases remaining between them. There are 14 residues in the CDR3. Germline CDR1 and CDR2: MNHEY and SVGEGT. CDR3 DNA: TGTGCCAGCAGCCTCCCCGACTCAGCGTTGACCCAGTACTTC. As protein: CASSLPDSALTQYF.

A few counts support this clonotype. V is TRBV27 and J is TRBJ2-7; no firm D call. This CDR3 region has 15 residues. The V gene's germline CDR1 is MNHEY and CDR2 SMNVEV (reference sequence). The V end was cut by 5 bases, the J end by 1 base, with 15 bases between. This chain's CDR3 is CASSPLPRTSYEQYF. The CDR3 region has the DNA TGTGCCAGCAGTCCTCTTCCCCGCACGTCCTACGAGCAGTACTTC.

The sample holds many counts of this clonotype. The chain carries TRBV20-1 and TRBJ2-3; 7 bases are a match to TRBD1. This CDR3 is built from 13 residues. Germline V gene lookup returns CDR1 DFQATT and CDR2 SNEGSKA (reference sequence). V shed 7 bases and J 2 bases; nucleotides not matched to a gene: 6. The DNA of the CDR3 is TGCAGTGTACAGGACAGGTCCACAGATACGCAGTATTTT. This codes for CSVQDRSTDTQYF.

The CDR3, as DNA: TGTGCCAGCAGCCCTTTTAGCGGGACCGGAAGGAATGAGCAGTTCTTC. This sequence encodes CASSPFSGTGRNEQFF. V gene TRBV7-2 combines with J gene TRBJ2-1, with TRBD2 matching 8 bases. This CDR3 spans 16 amino acids. The V segment lost 5 bases and the J segment 7 bases; nucleotides outside the gene matches: 13. The germline V gene has CDR1 SGHTA and CDR2 FQGNSA.

This clonotype was counted only a few times. The V gene is TRBV5-4, the J gene TRBJ2-1; possibly TRBD1 for D (5 bases). Germline-derived CDR1 and CDR2 are SGHNT and YYREEE (reference sequence). The CDR3 contains 15 residues. V gave up 4 bases and J gave up 6 bases, with 17 bases separating them. CDR3 DNA: TGTGCCAGCAGCCTACCAGGGTCCACGGCCAATGAGCAGTTCTTC. Translated, it gives CASSLPGSTANEQFF.

The chain combines TRBV15 with TRBJ2-7; the D gene is possibly TRBD2 (6 bases). With 3 bases removed from V and 5 bases from J, the gap between germline ends came to 17 bases. Germline V gene lookup returns CDR1 LNHNV and CDR2 YYDKDF (reference sequence). The CDR3 extends over 15 amino acids. The DNA for the CDR3 is TGTGCCACCAGCAGGACGGGACTGCGCGACGACGAGCAGTACTTC. This gives the protein CATSRTGLRDDEQYF.

This clonotype has more than one count but fewer than ten. This rearrangement joins TRBV5-1 to TRBJ1-1; tentatively, D is TRBD1 (5 bases). The germline CDR1 and CDR2 sequences are SGHRS and YFSETQ. The V end lost 4 bases, the J end lost 2 bases, and 12 bases lay between the germline ends. The CDR3 has 14 amino acids. The CDR3 DNA is TGCGCCAGCAGCCTTGGGGGGAGCAACACTGAAGCTTTCTTT. Protein sequence: CASSLGGSNTEAFF.

A few counts support this clonotype. This chain's CDR3 is CASSRGTGGQQTEAFF. As DNA, the CDR3 is TGTGCCAGCAGCCGCGGGACAGGGGGCCAACAAACTGAAGCTTTCTTT. The chain combines TRBV4-2 with TRBJ1-1, with 12 bases that match TRBD1. Germline values: CDR1 LGHNA, CDR2 YNFKEQ. With 4 bases clipped from V and 5 bases from J, the junction kept 8 bases outside the gene matches. CDR3 length: 16 residues.

The chain carries TRBV12-3 or TRBV12-4 and TRBJ2-3, with unresolved D. The V end was cut by 1 base, the J end by 2 bases, with 7 bases between. The CDR3 extends over 14 amino acids. The CDR3 here is CASSLGTLTDTQYF. CDR3 in DNA: TGTGCCAGCAGTTTAGGGACCCTCACAGATACGCAGTATTTT.

This clonotype was counted a few times. V is TRBV12-3 or TRBV12-4 and J is TRBJ2-1; TRBD2 agrees at 7 bases. This CDR3 has 14 amino acids. The V gene end was trimmed by 6 bases and the J gene end by 5 bases; junction bases not matched to a gene: 7. The CDR3 protein is CASSPRTRNNEQFF. In DNA form, the CDR3 reads TGTGCCAGCAGCCCTAGGACTAGGAACAATGAGCAGTTCTTC.

In its sample, this clonotype was seen a few times. The chain is built from TRBV6-2 or TRBV6-3 and TRBJ1-2; D is ambiguous. Germline V gene data show CDR1 as MNHEY and CDR2 as SVGEGT. The V and J ends lost 0 bases and 8 bases respectively, with 13 bases between them. The CDR3 is made up of 14 amino acids. The CDR3 DNA sequence: TGTGCCAGCAGTTACTCGTCAAGGAGGGAAGGCTACACCTTC. This codes for CASSYSSRREGYTF.

A few counts support this clonotype. This chain connects TRBV6-6 to TRBJ2-5; the match to TRBD1 covers 9 bases. This CDR3 spans 14 amino acids. CDR1 MNHNY and CDR2 SVGAGI come from the germline V gene (reference sequence). Trimming cost V 8 bases and J 5 bases; bases outside gene matches: 9. DNA for the CDR3: TGTGCCAGCTATCAGACAGGGGGAGTTGAGACCCAGTACTTC. This codes for CASYQTGGVETQYF.

This chain joins TRBV12-5 and TRBJ1-5; 11 bases agree with TRBD1. V shed 7 bases and J 6 bases; nucleotides not matched to a gene: 5. CDR1 is LGHNT and CDR2 is FRNRAP in the germline V gene. This CDR3 comprises 14 residues. CDR3 in DNA: TGTGCTAGTGACCGGGACAGGGGGGTTCAGCCCCAGCATTTT. Amino acids: CASDRDRGVQPQHF.

The chain has TRBV9 and TRBJ2-1; 8 bases are a match to TRBD2. The CDR3 has 16 residues. The V and J ends lost 0 bases and 3 bases, in that order; junction bases with no gene match: 5. CDR1 SGDLS and CDR2 YYNGEE come from the germline V gene. CDR3 nucleotides: TGTGCCAGCAGCGTAGAAGGACTAGCAGGCTACAATGAGCAGTTCTTC. Translating it yields CASSVEGLAGYNEQFF.

This clonotype was detected ten times or more. This chain joins TRBV7-2 and TRBJ2-3, with D perhaps given as TRBD1 or TRBD2 (5 bases each). This CDR3 region has 12 residues. Per germline, CDR1 SGHTA and CDR2 FQGNSA. The V and J ends lost 7 bases and 1 base respectively, with 6 bases between them. The CDR3 DNA follows: TGTGCCAGCATGGGGGGCACAGATACGCAGTATTTT. Residues: CASMGGTDTQYF.

This clonotype was observed many times. J is TRBJ1-1 and V is TRBV6-2 or TRBV6-3; tentative D call: TRBD1 (6 bases). Deletions cut 6 bases from V and 1 base from J, with 9 bases between. Germline CDR1 reads MNHEY; CDR2 reads SVGEGT. This CDR3 region has 13 residues. CDR3 region: CASSRTENTEAFF. The CDR3 DNA sequence: TGTGCCAGCAGCCGGACAGAGAACACTGAAGCTTTCTTT.

This clonotype appeared a few times. The V call is TRBV9, the J call TRBJ2-5; 10 bases are a match to TRBD2. With 4 bases clipped from V and 4 bases from J, the junction kept 7 bases outside the gene matches. The CDR3 is 15 amino acids. The V gene's germline CDR1 is SGDLS and CDR2 YYNGEE. The CDR3 region has the DNA TGTGCCAGCAGCCGCAGCGGGGGGGCCCCAGAGACCCAGTACTTC. It encodes CASSRSGGAPETQYF.

J is TRBJ2-1 and V is TRBV9; the match to TRBD2 covers 16 bases. CDR3 size: 15 residues. Trimming took 3 bases from V and 11 from J; bases not matched to a gene: 5. Germline V CDR1 and CDR2: SGDLS, YYNGEE. CDR3: CASSEGGLAGGKQFF. The CDR3 DNA reads as TGTGCCAGCAGCGAGGGGGGACTAGCGGGGGGGAAGCAGTTCTTC.